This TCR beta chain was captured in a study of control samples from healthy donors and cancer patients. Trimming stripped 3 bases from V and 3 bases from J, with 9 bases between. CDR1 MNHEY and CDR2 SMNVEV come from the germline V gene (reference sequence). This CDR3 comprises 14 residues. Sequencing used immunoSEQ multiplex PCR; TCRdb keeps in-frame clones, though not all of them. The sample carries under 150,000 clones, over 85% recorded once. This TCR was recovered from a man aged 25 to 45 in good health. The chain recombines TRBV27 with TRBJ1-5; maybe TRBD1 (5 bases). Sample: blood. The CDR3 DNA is TGTGCCAGCAGTTTGGGACGGATCAATCAGCCCCAGCATTTT. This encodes CASSLGRINQPQHF.